This T cell receptor (beta chain) appears in the sequencing data of a study of blood T cells in healthy people across ages. Study results and limitations: Using unsorted PBMCs precluded a conclusive naive versus antigen-experienced comparison.

Through a sample-barcoded 5' primer and a J-beta primer mix, a second PCR was run for roughly 6 to 12 cycles. MiXCR, run by TCRdb on the 5' RACE reads, gives a single entry per CDR3 protein. The sample consists of 600,000 or so distinct CDR3 sequences, more than 20% of them appearing once. The germline V and J ends were trimmed by 0 bases and 9 bases, with 11 bases remaining between them. Germline CDR1 reads LNHNV; CDR2 reads YYDKDF (reference sequence). The CDR3 runs to 13 residues. This clonotype was seen only a few times. Its antigen is as yet unknown. The source of this sequence is a man between 65 and 85 years old in good health. The specimen was blood. The V call is TRBV15, the J call TRBJ2-5; D gene uncertain. CDR3 nucleotide sequence: TGTGCCACCAGCAGAGATCAGATGGAGTCCCAGTACTTC. Its translation: CATSRDQMESQYF.